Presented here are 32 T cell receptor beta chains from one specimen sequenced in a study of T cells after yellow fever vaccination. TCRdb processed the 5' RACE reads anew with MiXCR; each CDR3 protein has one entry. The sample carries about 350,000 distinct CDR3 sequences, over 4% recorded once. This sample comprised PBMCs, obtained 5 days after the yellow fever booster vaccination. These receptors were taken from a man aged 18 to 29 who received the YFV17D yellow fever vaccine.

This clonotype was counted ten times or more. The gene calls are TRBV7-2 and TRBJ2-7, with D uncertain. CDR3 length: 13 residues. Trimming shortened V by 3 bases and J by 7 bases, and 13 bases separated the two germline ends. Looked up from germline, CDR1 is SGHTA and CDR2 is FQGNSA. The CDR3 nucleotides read TGTGCCAGCAGCTTTTTTCCCAACGCGGAGCAGTACTTC. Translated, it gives CASSFFPNAEQYF.

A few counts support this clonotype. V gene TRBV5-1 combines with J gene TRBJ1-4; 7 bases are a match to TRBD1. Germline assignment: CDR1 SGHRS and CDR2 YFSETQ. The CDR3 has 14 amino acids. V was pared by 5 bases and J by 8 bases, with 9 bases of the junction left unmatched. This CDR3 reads CASRPTGIGEKLFF. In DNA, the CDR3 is TGCGCCAGCAGACCGACAGGGATTGGGGAAAAACTGTTTTTT. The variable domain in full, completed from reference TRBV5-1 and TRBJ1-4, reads KAGVTQTPRYLIKTRGQQVTLSCSPISGHRSVSWYQQTPGQGLQFLFEYFSETQRNKGNFPGRFSGRQFSNSRSEMNVSTLELGDSALYLCASRPTGIGEKLFFGSGTQLSVL.

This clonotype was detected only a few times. This CDR3 is CASSPRGHEQYV. In DNA form, the CDR3 reads TGTGCCAGCAGTCCACGGGGCCACGAGCAGTACGTC. The chain uses TRBV6-2 or TRBV6-3 and TRBJ2-7; D may be TRBD1 or TRBD2 (5 bases each). The CDR3 is made up of 12 amino acids. Trimming took 5 bases from V and 5 from J, leaving 10 bases between them. Germline V lookup: CDR1 MNHEY, CDR2 SVGEGT.

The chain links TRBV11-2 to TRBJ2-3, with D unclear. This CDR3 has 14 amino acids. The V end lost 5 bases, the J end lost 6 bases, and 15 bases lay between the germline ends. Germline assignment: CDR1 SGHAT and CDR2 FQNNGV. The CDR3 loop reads CASSNRRPQDTQYF. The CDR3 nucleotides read TGTGCCAGCAGCAATAGACGGCCGCAGGATACGCAGTATTTT.

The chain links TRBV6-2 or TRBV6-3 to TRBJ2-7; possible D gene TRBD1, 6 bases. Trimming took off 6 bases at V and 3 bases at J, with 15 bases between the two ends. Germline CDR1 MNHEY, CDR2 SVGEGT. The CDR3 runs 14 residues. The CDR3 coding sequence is TGTGCCAGCAGCCAACAGGGATGGAACTACGAGCAGTACGTC. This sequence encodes CASSQQGWNYEQYV.

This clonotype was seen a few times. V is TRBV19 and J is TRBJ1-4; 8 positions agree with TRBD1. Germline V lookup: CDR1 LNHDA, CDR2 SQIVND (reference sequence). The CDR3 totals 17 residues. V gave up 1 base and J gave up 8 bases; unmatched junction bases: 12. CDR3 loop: CASSIATGQGRREKLFF. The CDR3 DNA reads TGTGCCAGTAGTATAGCCACCGGACAGGGCCGGCGAGAAAAACTGTTTTTT. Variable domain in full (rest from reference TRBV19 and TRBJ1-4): DGGITQSPKYLFRKEGQNVTLSCEQNLNHDAMYWYRQDPGQGLRLIYYSQIVNDFQKGDIAEGYSVSREKKESFPLTVTSAQKNPTAFYLCASSIATGQGRREKLFFGSGTQLSVL.

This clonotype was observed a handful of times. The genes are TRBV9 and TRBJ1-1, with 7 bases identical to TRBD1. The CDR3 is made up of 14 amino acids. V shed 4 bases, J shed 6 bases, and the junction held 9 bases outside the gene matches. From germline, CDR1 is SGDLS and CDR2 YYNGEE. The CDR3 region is CASSRQGGESEAFF. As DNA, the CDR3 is TGTGCCAGCAGCAGACAGGGAGGAGAGTCTGAAGCTTTCTTT. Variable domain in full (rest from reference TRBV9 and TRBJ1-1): DSGVTQTPKHLITATGQRVTLRCSPRSGDLSVYWYQQSLDQGLQFLIQYYNGEERAKGNILERFSAQQFPDLHSELNLSSLELGDSALYFCASSRQGGESEAFFGQGTRLTVV.

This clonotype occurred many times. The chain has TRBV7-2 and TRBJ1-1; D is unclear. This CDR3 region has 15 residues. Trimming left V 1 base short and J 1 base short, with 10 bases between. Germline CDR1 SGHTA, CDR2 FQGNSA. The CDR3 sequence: CASSLGRATNTEAFF. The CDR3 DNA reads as TGTGCCAGCAGCTTAGGGCGGGCGACGAACACTGAAGCTTTCTTT.

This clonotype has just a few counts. CDR3 DNA: TGTGCCAGCAACCCCCGGAAGGAAACCTACGAGCAGTACGTC. Its translation is CASNPRKETYEQYV. V is TRBV21-1 and J is TRBJ2-7; the table's D call, TRBD1, was not checked against the DNA. TRBV21-1 constitutes a pseudogene. There are 14 residues in the CDR3.

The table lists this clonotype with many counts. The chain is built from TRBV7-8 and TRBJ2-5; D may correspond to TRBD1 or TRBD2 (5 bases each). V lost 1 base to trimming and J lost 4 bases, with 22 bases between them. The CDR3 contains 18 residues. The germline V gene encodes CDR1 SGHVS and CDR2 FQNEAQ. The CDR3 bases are TGTGCCAGCAGCTTAGGCGTGGGCGGGCCGGGACGGCCAGAGACCCAGTACTTC. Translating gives CASSLGVGGPGRPETQYF.

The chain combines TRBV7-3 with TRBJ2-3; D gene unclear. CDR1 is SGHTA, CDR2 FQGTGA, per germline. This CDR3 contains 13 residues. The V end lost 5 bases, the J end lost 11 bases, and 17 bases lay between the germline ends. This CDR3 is CASSPGTTGVQYF. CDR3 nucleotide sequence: TGTGCCAGCAGCCCAGGTACCACCGGCGTGCAGTATTTT.

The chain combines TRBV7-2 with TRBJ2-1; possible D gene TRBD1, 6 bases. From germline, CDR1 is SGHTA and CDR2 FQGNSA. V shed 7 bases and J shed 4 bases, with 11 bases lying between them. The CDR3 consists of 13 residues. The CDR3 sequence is CASKSRGYNEQFF. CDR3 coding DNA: TGTGCCAGCAAAAGCAGGGGTTACAATGAGCAGTTCTTC. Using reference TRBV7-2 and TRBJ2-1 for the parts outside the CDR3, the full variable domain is GAGVSQSPSNKVTEKGKDVELRCDPISGHTALYWYRQSLGQGLEFLIYFQGNSAPDKSGLPSDRFSAERTGGSVSTLTIQRTQQEDSAVYLCASKSRGYNEQFFGPGTRLTVL.

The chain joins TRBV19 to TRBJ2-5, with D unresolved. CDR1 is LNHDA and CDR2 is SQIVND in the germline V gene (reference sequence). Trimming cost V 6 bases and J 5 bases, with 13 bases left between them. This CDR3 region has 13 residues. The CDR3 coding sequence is TGTGCCAGTAGCCGGATTCAAGGGGAGACCCAGTACTTC. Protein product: CASSRIQGETQYF.

CDR3: CASSLRRGHIQYF. As DNA, the CDR3 is TGTGCCAGCAGCTTAAGGAGGGGACACATTCAGTACTTC. This rearrangement joins TRBV7-2 to TRBJ2-4; the D gene is possibly TRBD2 (6 bases). Germline CDR1 reads SGHTA; CDR2 reads FQGNSA. Trimming shortened V by 2 bases and J by 8 bases, and 10 bases separated the two germline ends. This CDR3 is 13 amino acids long.

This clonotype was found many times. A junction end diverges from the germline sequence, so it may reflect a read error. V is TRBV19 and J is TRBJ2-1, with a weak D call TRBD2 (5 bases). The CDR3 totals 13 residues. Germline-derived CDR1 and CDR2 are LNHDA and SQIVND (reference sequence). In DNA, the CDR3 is TGTGCCAGTAGTATCGCTAGCTACAGTGAGCAGTTCTTC. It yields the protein CASSIASYSEQFF.

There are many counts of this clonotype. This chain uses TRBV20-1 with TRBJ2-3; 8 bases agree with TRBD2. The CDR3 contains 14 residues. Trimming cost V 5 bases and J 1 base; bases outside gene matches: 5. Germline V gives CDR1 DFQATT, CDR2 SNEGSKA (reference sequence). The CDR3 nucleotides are TGCAGTGCTGACGGAGCGGGGGGCACAGATACGCAGTATTTT. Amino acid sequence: CSADGAGGTDTQYF.

This CDR3 reads CATSDSVGTPSGPQAFF. The CDR3, as DNA: TGTGCCACCAGTGACTCCGTCGGGACACCGTCCGGTCCCCAAGCTTTCTTT. This chain links TRBV24-1 with TRBJ1-1; D may be TRBD1 (6 bases). The germline V and J ends were trimmed by 4 bases and 9 bases, with 26 bases remaining between them. The germline gives CDR1 KGHDR, CDR2 SFDVKD. This CDR3 has 17 amino acids.

The CDR3 loop reads CASSKGDSDTQYF. CDR3 coding DNA: TGTGCCAGCAGCAAGGGAGACTCAGATACGCAGTATTTT. V is TRBV7-8 and J is TRBJ2-3; maybe TRBD2 (5 bases). Germline CDR1 SGHVS, CDR2 FQNEAQ. V shed 5 bases and J shed 4 bases, with 10 bases lying between them. The CDR3 runs to 13 residues.

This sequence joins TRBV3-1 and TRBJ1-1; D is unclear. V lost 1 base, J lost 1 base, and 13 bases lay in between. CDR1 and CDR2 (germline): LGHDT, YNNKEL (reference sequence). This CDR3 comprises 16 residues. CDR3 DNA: TGTGCCAGCAGCCAAGGCTCTGGCGGGAGGAACACTGAAGCTTTCTTT. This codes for CASSQGSGGRNTEAFF.

The CDR3 nucleotides are TGTGCCAGCAGCGTCACGTCTGGGACACAATATGGCTACACCTTC. It specifies CASSVTSGTQYGYTF. This sequence joins TRBV7-2 and TRBJ1-2; the D gene is possibly TRBD1 (6 bases). V lost 5 bases and J 5 bases, leaving 18 bases between the germline ends. Germline V gives CDR1 SGHTA, CDR2 FQGNSA. CDR3 length equals 15 residues. Filled out from reference TRBV7-2 and TRBJ1-2, the complete variable domain reads GAGVSQSPSNKVTEKGKDVELRCDPISGHTALYWYRQSLGQGLEFLIYFQGNSAPDKSGLPSDRFSAERTGGSVSTLTIQRTQQEDSAVYLCASSVTSGTQYGYTFGSGTRLTVV.

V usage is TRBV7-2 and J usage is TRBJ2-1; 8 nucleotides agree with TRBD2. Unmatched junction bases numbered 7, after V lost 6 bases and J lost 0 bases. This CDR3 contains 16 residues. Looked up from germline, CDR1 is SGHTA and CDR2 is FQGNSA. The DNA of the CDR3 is TGTGCCAGCAGTCGTAGCGGGGTGGGCTCCTACAATGAGCAGTTCTTC. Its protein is CASSRSGVGSYNEQFF.

In DNA, the CDR3 is TGTGCCAGCACCCTGGGGGCCTTCACTGAAGCTTTCTTT. Protein sequence: CASTLGAFTEAFF. This chain joins TRBV12-3 or TRBV12-4 and TRBJ1-1, with a weak D call TRBD1 (6 bases). V shed 7 bases and J shed 4 bases, with 13 bases lying between them. The CDR3 covers 13 residues.

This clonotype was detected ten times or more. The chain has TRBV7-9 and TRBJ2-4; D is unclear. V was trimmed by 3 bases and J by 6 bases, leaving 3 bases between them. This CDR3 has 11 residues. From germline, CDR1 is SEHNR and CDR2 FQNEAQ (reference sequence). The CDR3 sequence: CASSFLNIQYF. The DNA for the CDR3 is TGTGCCAGCAGCTTTTTAAACATTCAGTACTTC.

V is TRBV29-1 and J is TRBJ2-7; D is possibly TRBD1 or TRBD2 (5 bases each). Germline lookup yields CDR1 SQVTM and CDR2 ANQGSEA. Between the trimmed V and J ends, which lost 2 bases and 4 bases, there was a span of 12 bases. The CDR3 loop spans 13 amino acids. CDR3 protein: CSVELQEGYEQYF. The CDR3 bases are TGCAGCGTTGAACTCCAAGAGGGGTACGAGCAGTACTTC.

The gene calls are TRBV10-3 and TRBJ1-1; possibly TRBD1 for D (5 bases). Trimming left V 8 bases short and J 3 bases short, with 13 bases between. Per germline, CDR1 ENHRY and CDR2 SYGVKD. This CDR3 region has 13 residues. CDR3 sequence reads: CAIQERGDTEAFF. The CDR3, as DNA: TGTGCCATCCAGGAACGGGGGGACACTGAAGCTTTCTTT.

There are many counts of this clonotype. The CDR3 DNA reads TGCAGTGCCGACTCGGTAGCAGGAAACACCATATATTTT. Translating gives CSADSVAGNTIYF. This chain connects TRBV20-1 to TRBJ1-3; no clear D. The germline CDR1 and CDR2 sequences are DFQATT and SNEGSKA (reference sequence). This CDR3 region has 13 residues. The germline V and J ends were trimmed by 6 bases and 4 bases, with 13 bases remaining between them.

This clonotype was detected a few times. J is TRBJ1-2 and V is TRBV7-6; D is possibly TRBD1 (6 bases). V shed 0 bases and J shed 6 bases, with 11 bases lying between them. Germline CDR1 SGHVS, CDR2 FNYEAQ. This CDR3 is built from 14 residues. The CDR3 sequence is CASSLAQGFNGYTF. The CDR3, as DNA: TGTGCCAGCAGCTTAGCCCAGGGGTTTAATGGCTACACCTTC.

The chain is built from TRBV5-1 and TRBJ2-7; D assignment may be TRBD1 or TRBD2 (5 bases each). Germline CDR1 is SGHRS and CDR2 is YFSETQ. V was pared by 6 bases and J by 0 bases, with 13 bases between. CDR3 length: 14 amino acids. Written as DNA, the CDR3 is TGCGCCAGCACCAGGGACGGTAGCTCCTACGAGCAGTACTTC. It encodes CASTRDGSSYEQYF.

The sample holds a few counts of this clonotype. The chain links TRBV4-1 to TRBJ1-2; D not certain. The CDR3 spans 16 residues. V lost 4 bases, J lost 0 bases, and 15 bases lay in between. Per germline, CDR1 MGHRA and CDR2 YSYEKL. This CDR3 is CASSPREGRTNYGYTF. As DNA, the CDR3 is TGCGCCAGCAGCCCCCGGGAGGGAAGAACTAACTATGGCTACACCTTC.

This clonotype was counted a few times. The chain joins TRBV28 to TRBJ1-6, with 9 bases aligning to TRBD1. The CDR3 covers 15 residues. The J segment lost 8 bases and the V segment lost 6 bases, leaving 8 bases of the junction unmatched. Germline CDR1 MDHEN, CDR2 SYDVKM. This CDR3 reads CASRPGQGGYSPLHF. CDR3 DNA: TGTGCCAGCAGACCGGGACAGGGAGGGTATTCACCCCTCCACTTT.

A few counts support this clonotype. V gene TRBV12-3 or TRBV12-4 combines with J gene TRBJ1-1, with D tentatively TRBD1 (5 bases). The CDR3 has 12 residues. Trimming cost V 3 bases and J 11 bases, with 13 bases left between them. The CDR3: CASSFNGAGAFF. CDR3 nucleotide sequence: TGTGCCAGCAGTTTTAACGGGGCGGGCGCTTTCTTT.

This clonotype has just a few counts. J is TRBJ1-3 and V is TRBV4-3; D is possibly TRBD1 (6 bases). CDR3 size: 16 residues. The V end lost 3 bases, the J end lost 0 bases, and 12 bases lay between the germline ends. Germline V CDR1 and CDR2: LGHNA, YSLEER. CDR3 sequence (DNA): TGCGCCAGCAGCCAGACGGGGGGGCACTCTGGAAACACCATATATTTT. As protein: CASSQTGGHSGNTIYF.